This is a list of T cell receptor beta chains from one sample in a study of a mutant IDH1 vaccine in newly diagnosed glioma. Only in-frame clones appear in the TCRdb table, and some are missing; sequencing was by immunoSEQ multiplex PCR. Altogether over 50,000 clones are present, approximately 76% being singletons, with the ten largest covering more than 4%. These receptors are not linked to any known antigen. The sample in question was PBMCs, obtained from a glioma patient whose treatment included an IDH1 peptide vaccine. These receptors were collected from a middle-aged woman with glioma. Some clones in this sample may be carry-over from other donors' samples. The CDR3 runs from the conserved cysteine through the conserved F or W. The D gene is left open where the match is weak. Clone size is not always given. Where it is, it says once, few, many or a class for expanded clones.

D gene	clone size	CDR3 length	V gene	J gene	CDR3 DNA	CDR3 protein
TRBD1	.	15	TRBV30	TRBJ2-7	TGTGCCTGGAGTGTACTACGGCAGGGGGCCGGCGAGCAGTACTTC	CAWSVLRQGAGEQYF
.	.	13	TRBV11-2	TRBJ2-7	TGTGCCAGCAGCTTAGGGACTGGCTACGAGCAGTACTTC	CASSLGTGYEQYF
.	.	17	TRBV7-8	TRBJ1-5	TGTGCCAGCAGCTTAGCAGGGGTTTGGCAGTCGAATCAGCCCCAGCATTTT	CASSLAGVWQSNQPQHF
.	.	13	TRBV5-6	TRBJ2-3	TGTGCCAGCAGCTTGGATGAGTGGGATACGCAGTATTTT	CASSLDEWDTQYF
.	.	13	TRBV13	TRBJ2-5	TGTGCCAGCAGCGCTTCAGGGGCGGAGACCCAGTACTTC	CASSASGAETQYF
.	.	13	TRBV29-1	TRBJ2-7	TGCAGCGTTGAGCAGAGGGTGAGAGGCGAGCAGTACTTC	CSVEQRVRGEQYF
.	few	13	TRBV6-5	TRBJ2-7	TGTGCCAGCAGTAAGGGGTCGGAATACGAGCAGTACTTC	CASSKGSEYEQYF
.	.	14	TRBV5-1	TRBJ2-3	TGCGCCAGCAGCTTGGCGGGGGGCCGGGATACGCAGTATTTT	CASSLAGGRDTQYF
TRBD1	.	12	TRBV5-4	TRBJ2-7	TGTGCCAGCAGCGTCGACAGGGTCGAGCAGTACTTC	CASSVDRVEQYF
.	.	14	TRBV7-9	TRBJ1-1	TGTGCCAGCAGCTTGCAAGCGGGGAGCACTGAAGCTTTCTTT	CASSLQAGSTEAFF
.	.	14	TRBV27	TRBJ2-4	TGTGCCAGCAGTTTTCTAGCCGTCAAAAACATTCAGTACTTC	CASSFLAVKNIQYF
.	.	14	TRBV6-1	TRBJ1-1	TGTGCCAGCAGCTCCGGGGTCGGGAACACTGAAGCTTTCTTT	CASSSGVGNTEAFF
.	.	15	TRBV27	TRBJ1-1	TGTGCCAGCAGTTTAATAGGGGGTAGTAGCCCTGAAGCTTTCTTT	CASSLIGGSSPEAFF
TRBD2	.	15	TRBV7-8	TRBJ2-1	TGTGCCAGCAGCTTCGCTAGCGGGGGGCCAGGGGAGCAGTTCTTC	CASSFASGGPGEQFF
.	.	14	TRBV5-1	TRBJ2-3	TGCGCCAGCACCCTTTACACCGGCACAGATACGCAGTATTTT	CASTLYTGTDTQYF
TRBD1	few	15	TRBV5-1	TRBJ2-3	TGCGCCAGCCAGCCCAGGGGGCTTGGGACAGATACGCAGTATTTT	CASQPRGLGTDTQYF
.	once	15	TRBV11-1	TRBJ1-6	TGTGCCAGCAGCTTAAATGGGGCTTCAAATTCACCCCTCCACTTT	CASSLNGASNSPLHF
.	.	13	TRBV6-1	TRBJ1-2	TGTGCCAGCAGTGATGGCAGGTACTATGGCTACACCTTC	CASSDGRYYGYTF
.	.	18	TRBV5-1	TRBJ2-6	TGCGCCAGCAGCTTGTGGTGGCAGGGAAGCTCTGGGGCCAACGTCCTGACTTTC	CASSLWWQGSSGANVLTF
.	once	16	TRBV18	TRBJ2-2	TGTGCCAGCTCACCATGGAAGGTGGGGGTCACCGGGGAGCTGTTTTTT	CASSPWKVGVTGELFF
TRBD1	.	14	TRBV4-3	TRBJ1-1	TGCGCCAGCAGCCAAGGACAGGGGAACACTGAAGCTTTCTTT	CASSQGQGNTEAFF
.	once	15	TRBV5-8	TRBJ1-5	TGTGCCAGCAGCTTGGGACAGTATAGCAATCAGCCCCAGCATTTT	CASSLGQYSNQPQHF
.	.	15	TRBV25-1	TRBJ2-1	TGTGCCAGCACATCTCAGGGAGTAGATGAAGATGAGCAGTTCTTC	CASTSQGVDEDEQFF
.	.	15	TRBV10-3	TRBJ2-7	TGTGCCACCTCCGGGGTACCGGTAGGGGGACACGAGCAGTACTTC	CATSGVPVGGHEQYF
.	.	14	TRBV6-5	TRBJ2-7	TGTGCCAGCAGTTTGACTAGGATCTCCTACGAGCAGTACTTC	CASSLTRISYEQYF
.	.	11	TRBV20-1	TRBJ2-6	TGCAGTGCTCGAGAGAACGGCCGGGGGCTGTTC	CSARENGRGLF
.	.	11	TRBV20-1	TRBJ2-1	TGCAGTGCTAGACTTCCCAATGAGCAGTTCTTC	CSARLPNEQFF
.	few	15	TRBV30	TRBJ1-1	TGTGCCTGGAGTGAGGCCCGCGGGCCGGGGACTGAAGCTTTCTTT	CAWSEARGPGTEAFF
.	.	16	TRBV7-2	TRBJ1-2	TGTGCCAGCAGCCGAGACAGACAGGCTACTAACTATGGCTACACCTTC	CASSRDRQATNYGYTF
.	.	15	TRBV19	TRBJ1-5	TGTGCCAGTAGGGCGAGGGAGGCAGGGAGTCAGCCCCAGCATTTT	CASRAREAGSQPQHF
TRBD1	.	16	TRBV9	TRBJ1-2	TGTGCCAGCAGGGGCGTCCGGGACAGCACTAACTATGGCTACACCTTC	CASRGVRDSTNYGYTF
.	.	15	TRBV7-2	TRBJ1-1	TGTGCCAGCAGCCCCTTTAGGGGTGCGAACACTGAAGCTTTCTTT	CASSPFRGANTEAFF
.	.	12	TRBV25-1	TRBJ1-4	TGTGCCAGTACAGGGTTTAATGAAAAACTGTTTTTT	CASTGFNEKLFF
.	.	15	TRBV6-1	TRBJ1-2	TGTGCCAGCAGTGAAGATTTTCGGGGGGCGTCCGGCTACACCTTC	CASSEDFRGASGYTF
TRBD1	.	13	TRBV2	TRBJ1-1	TGTGCCAGCTGTAACCAGGGGGCCACTGAAGCTTTCTTT	CASCNQGATEAFF
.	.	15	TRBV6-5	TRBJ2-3	TGTGCCAGCAGTTACTTTGGTATTGGCACAGATACGCAGTATTTT	CASSYFGIGTDTQYF
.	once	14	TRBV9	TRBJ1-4	TGTGCCAGCAGCGCGTCCCCTTATAATGAAAAACTGTTTTTT	CASSASPYNEKLFF
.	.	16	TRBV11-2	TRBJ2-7	TGTGCCAGCAGCCCCATAGGGCGAACGGCTACCTACGAGCAGTACTTC	CASSPIGRTATYEQYF
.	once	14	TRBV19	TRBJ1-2	TGTGCCAGTACCCTTCGAGGAGGGGACTATGGCTACACCTTC	CASTLRGGDYGYTF
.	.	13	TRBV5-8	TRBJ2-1	TGTGCCGCCGGGCTTCAGGACAGCAATGAGCAGTTCTTC	CAAGLQDSNEQFF
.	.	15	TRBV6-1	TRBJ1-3	TGTGCCAGCAGTGTTGACGGAATCTCTGGAAACACCATATATTTT	CASSVDGISGNTIYF
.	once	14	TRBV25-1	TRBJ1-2	TGTGCCAGCACCCGAAAAGGTGAAGGGGTGGACGTACACTTC	CASTRKGEGVDVHF
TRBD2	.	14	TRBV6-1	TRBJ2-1	TGTGCCAGCAACCGGGCGGGGGGGCCATATGAGCAGTTCTTC	CASNRAGGPYEQFF
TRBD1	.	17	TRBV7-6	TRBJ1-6	TGTGCCAGCAGCTTAAACCACAGGGGGACCTATAATTCACCCCTCCACTTT	CASSLNHRGTYNSPLHF
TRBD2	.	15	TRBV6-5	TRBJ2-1	TGTGCCAGCAGTTCCACTAGCGGGGGCTACAATGAGCAGTTCTTC	CASSSTSGGYNEQFF
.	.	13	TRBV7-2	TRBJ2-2	TGTGCCAGCAGCGGGGGCCTCGGCGGGGAGCTGTTTTTT	CASSGGLGGELFF
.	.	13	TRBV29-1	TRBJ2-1	TGCAGCGCGGGGGAAAGTTCCTACAATGAGCAGTTCTTC	CSAGESSYNEQFF
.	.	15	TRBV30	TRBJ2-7	TGTGCCTGGAGTGTAAGTAGGGACCGCTCCTACGAGCAGTACTTC	CAWSVSRDRSYEQYF
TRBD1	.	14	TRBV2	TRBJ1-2	TGTGCCAGCAGGGGGCAGGGGGGATCCTATGGCTACACCTTC	CASRGQGGSYGYTF
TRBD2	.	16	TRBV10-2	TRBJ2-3	TGCGCCAGCGCCCCTAGCGGGGGGGATAGCACAGATACGCAGTATTTT	CASAPSGGDSTDTQYF
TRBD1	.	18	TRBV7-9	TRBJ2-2	TGTGCCAGCCGCCCTCGTGGGGGACAGGACGCGAACACCGGGGAGCTGTTTTTT	CASRPRGGQDANTGELFF
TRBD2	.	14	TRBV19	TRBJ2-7	TGTGCCAGTACCCGGGGGGGCAGCACCTACGAGCAGTACTTC	CASTRGGSTYEQYF
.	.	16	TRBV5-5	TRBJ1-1	TGTGCCAGCAGAAGGCAGGGTAACGGGATGAACACTGAAGCTTTCTTT	CASRRQGNGMNTEAFF
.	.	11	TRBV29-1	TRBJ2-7	TGCAGCGTTGAGGCAGGCTACGAGCAGTACTTC	CSVEAGYEQYF
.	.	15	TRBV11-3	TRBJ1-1	TGTGCCAGCAGCAGTCACGGCGGGGTAGAGAGTGAAGCTTTCTTT	CASSSHGGVESEAFF
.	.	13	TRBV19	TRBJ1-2	TGTGCCAGTAGTCTGACCGACTTCTATGGCTACACCTTC	CASSLTDFYGYTF
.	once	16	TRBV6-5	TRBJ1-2	TGTGCCAGCAGTTACTGGGGGGGGCGCGGGGACTATGGCTACACCTTC	CASSYWGGRGDYGYTF